The 30 T cell receptor beta chains reported below all come from one sample, sequenced in a study of identical twins (dated by TCRdb to 2016 to 2017). Library generation was performed with 5' RACE. Sequencer: Illumina HiSeq 2000. The public reads were quality trimmed at Q25 with fastp and then assembled into clones with MiXCR by TCRdb, keeping productive beta chains. Records with the same CDR3 protein are collapsed into one entry carrying the most frequent genes and DNA. The sample data list over 500,000 distinct CDR3 sequences, and about 20% of these were observed just once. The top ten hold around 1% of the sample. The sample was also linked to a second study, of T cells expressing NK-cell markers.

The sequenced material came from CD4+ T cells sorted from blood. The receptors originated from a woman between 18 and 29 years old in good health.

This chain connects TRBV6-1 to TRBJ2-6; perhaps TRBD1 as D (5 bases). The CDR3 is made up of 14 amino acids. Germline values: CDR1 MNHNS, CDR2 SASEGT. The germline V and J ends were trimmed by 7 bases and 0 bases, with 7 bases remaining between them. The CDR3 DNA is TGTGCCAGCAACCAGGGCTCTGGGGCCAACGTCCTGACTTTC. Amino acid sequence: CASNQGSGANVLTF.

There are a few counts of this clonotype. The V gene is TRBV12-3 or TRBV12-4, the J gene TRBJ1-5; 7 bases line up with TRBD1. This CDR3 contains 16 residues. V shed 2 bases, J shed 7 bases, and the junction held 11 bases outside the gene matches. CDR3 residues: CASSLQTGSVRQPQHF. Written as DNA, the CDR3 is TGTGCCAGCAGTTTACAGACAGGGTCAGTACGGCAGCCCCAGCATTTT.

The chain employs TRBV24-1 and TRBJ2-2; TRBD2 matches 12 bases. V dropped 3 bases and J dropped 1; count of bases not matched to a gene: 5. This CDR3 is 18 amino acids long. The germline CDR1 and CDR2 sequences are KGHDR and SFDVKD. In DNA form, the CDR3 reads TGTGCCACCAGTGATAATGGACTAGCGGGACGGAACACCGGGGAGCTGTTTTTT. Translated: CATSDNGLAGRNTGELFF.

The genes are TRBV5-6 and TRBJ1-5, with unresolved D. V lost 3 bases and J 3 bases, leaving 10 bases between the germline ends. Germline-derived CDR1 and CDR2 are SGHDT and YYEEEE. The length of the CDR3 is 14 residues. The CDR3 is CASSYSMNNQPQHF. The CDR3 nucleotides are TGTGCCAGCAGCTACTCCATGAACAATCAGCCCCAGCATTTT.

V usage is TRBV5-1 and J usage is TRBJ2-5, with 8 bases lining up with TRBD1. From germline, CDR1 is SGHRS and CDR2 YFSETQ. V shed 4 bases, J shed 7 bases, and the junction held 15 bases outside the gene matches. There are 16 residues in the CDR3. The CDR3, as DNA: TGCGCCAGCAGCCCCCTAGAGGCGACAGGGGTGGCGACCCAGTACTTC. Encoded protein: CASSPLEATGVATQYF.

This clonotype was seen many times. The chain joins TRBV12-3 or TRBV12-4 to TRBJ2-2, with D perhaps being TRBD1 or TRBD2 (5 bases each). V lost 8 bases to trimming and J lost 4 bases, with 14 bases between them. The CDR3 consists of 14 residues. The CDR3 sequence: CASARGVGTGELFF. CDR3 coding DNA: TGTGCCAGCGCCCGGGGCGTGGGCACCGGGGAGCTGTTTTTT.

This clonotype was counted ten times or more. The chain is built from TRBV5-1 and TRBJ2-1, with 12 bases that match TRBD2. Trimming at V came to 4 bases and at J to 4 bases, leaving 6 bases not matched to a gene. CDR1 and CDR2 from the germline V gene are SGHRS and YFSETQ. The CDR3 covers 16 residues. CDR3 region: CASSQSLAGGYNEQFF. The CDR3 nucleotides are TGCGCCAGCAGCCAGAGCCTAGCGGGAGGGTACAATGAGCAGTTCTTC.

The V gene is TRBV10-3, the J gene TRBJ1-1; D unclear. CDR3 length equals 15 residues. V lost 0 bases, J lost 6 bases, and 14 bases lay in between. Germline V gives CDR1 ENHRY, CDR2 SYGVKD. The CDR3 region is CAISESRGGLAEAFF. The CDR3 bases are TGTGCCATCAGTGAGTCTCGGGGTGGGCTCGCTGAAGCTTTCTTT.

The genes are TRBV20-1 and TRBJ2-3; TRBD1 is a possible D gene (6 bases). CDR3 length equals 16 residues. The V gene lost 0 bases and the J gene lost 6 bases, with 19 bases spanning the gap. The germline CDR1 and CDR2 sequences are DFQATT and SNEGSKA (reference sequence). The chain's CDR3 is CSARDLGAGAADTQYF. The DNA for the CDR3 is TGCAGTGCTAGAGATCTAGGGGCAGGGGCGGCGGATACGCAGTATTTT.

This clonotype was detected only a few times. The rearrangement uses TRBV19 and TRBJ1-1; D might be TRBD1 (6 bases). This CDR3 region has 15 residues. Trimming pared 7 bases from V and 2 bases from J, leaving 17 bases between. Germline CDR1 is LNHDA and CDR2 is SQIVND (reference sequence). As DNA, the CDR3 is TGTGCCAGTATATTATCCGGGACAAGCAACACTGAAGCTTTCTTT. Translating it yields CASILSGTSNTEAFF.

This clonotype showed up just a few times. V usage is TRBV15 and J usage is TRBJ1-3; TRBD1 is a possible D gene (5 bases). The CDR3 extends over 14 amino acids. Trimming removed 0 bases at V and 3 bases at J, with 6 bases between. Per the germline V gene, CDR1 is LNHNV and CDR2 is YYDKDF (reference sequence). Written as DNA, the CDR3 is TGTGCCACCAGCAGAGAGGGACGTGGAAACACCATATATTTT. It is translated as CATSREGRGNTIYF.

This chain joins TRBV6-2 or TRBV6-3 and TRBJ2-3, with 10 bases identical to TRBD2. J lost 0 bases, V lost 7 bases, and 7 bases had no gene match. CDR3 size: 16 residues. Germline CDR1 MNHEY, CDR2 SVGEGT. CDR3 in DNA: TGTGCCAGCATGCGCGGACTAGCGGCTAGCACAGATACGCAGTATTTT. This translates into CASMRGLAASTDTQYF.

This clonotype has more than one count but fewer than ten. V and J are TRBV6-2 or TRBV6-3 and TRBJ1-1, with no clear D. V lost 3 bases and J lost 4, with 18 bases in between. The CDR3 contains 16 residues. Germline-derived CDR1 and CDR2 are MNHEY and SVGEGT. CDR3 nucleotide sequence: TGTGCCAGCAGTTATTCTCGCCGGGGTCCCTTCACTGAAGCTTTCTTT. Residues: CASSYSRRGPFTEAFF.

This chain uses TRBV10-3 with TRBJ2-4; D perhaps matches TRBD2 (6 bases). Germline CDR1 reads ENHRY; CDR2 reads SYGVKD. Trimming removed 2 bases from V and 9 bases from J, with 8 bases in between. CDR3 length equals 12 residues. As DNA, the CDR3 is TGTGCCATCAGTGAGGGGGGAGGCATTCAGTACTTC. As protein: CAISEGGGIQYF.

The chain joins TRBV7-8 to TRBJ2-5, with 11 bases lining up with TRBD2. This CDR3 spans 16 amino acids. Germline CDR1 SGHVS, CDR2 FQNEAQ. V dropped 5 bases and J dropped 1; count of bases not matched to a gene: 6. The CDR3 loop is CASSPRLAGRQETQYF. Here the CDR3 DNA reads TGTGCCAGCAGCCCTAGACTAGCGGGGCGCCAAGAGACCCAGTACTTC.

This rearrangement joins TRBV5-4 to TRBJ2-5; perhaps TRBD2 as D (7 bases). CDR1 is SGHNT, CDR2 YYREEE, per germline (reference sequence). Trimming took off 4 bases at V and 5 bases at J, with 18 bases between the two ends. The CDR3 spans 15 residues. CDR3 in amino acids: CASSGGGGKGETQYF. The CDR3 DNA follows: TGTGCCAGCAGCGGGGGGGGGGGCAAAGGGGAGACCCAGTACTTC.

This clonotype was picked up a small number of times. The chain has TRBV15 and TRBJ2-3; D gene unclear. Germline assignment: CDR1 LNHNV and CDR2 YYDKDF (reference sequence). Trimming removed 7 bases at V and 3 bases at J, with 14 bases between. The CDR3 length is 14 residues. The DNA of the CDR3 is TGTGCCACCAAGTTGGTAGTGCATACAGATACGCAGTATTTT. Translated: CATKLVVHTDTQYF. The whole variable domain, remainder taken from reference TRBV15 and TRBJ2-3, is DAMVIQNPRYQVTQFGKPVTLSCSQTLNHNVMYWYQQKSSQAPKLLFHYYDKDFNNEADTPDNFQSRRPNTSFCFLDIRSPGLGDTAMYLCATKLVVHTDTQYFGPGTRLTVL.

This clonotype occurred a few times. V and J are TRBV5-1 and TRBJ2-1, with 16 positions matching TRBD2. The ends lost 4 bases at V and 9 bases at J; junction bases unmatched: 7. Germline-derived CDR1 and CDR2 are SGHRS and YFSETQ. The CDR3 is made up of 16 amino acids. CDR3 residues: CASSMGLAGGPTEQFF. In DNA, the CDR3 is TGCGCCAGCAGCATGGGACTAGCGGGAGGGCCGACTGAGCAGTTCTTC.

This clonotype came up many times. The V call is TRBV5-1, the J call TRBJ2-7; D call uncertain. From germline, CDR1 is SGHRS and CDR2 YFSETQ. The CDR3 is made up of 12 amino acids. Trimming cost V 3 bases and J 3 bases, with 7 bases left between them. The CDR3 loop reads CASSSDFYEQYF. DNA for the CDR3: TGCGCCAGCAGCTCAGATTTCTACGAGCAGTACTTC.

This chain joins TRBV27 and TRBJ1-2; D might be TRBD1 (5 bases). V was clipped by 2 bases and J by 0 bases, with 10 bases between them. The CDR3 is made up of 15 amino acids. Per the germline V gene, CDR1 is MNHEY and CDR2 is SMNVEV (reference sequence). The CDR3 coding sequence is TGTGCCAGCAGTTTAGTGGCGGGGCCTAACTATGGCTACACCTTC. Amino acids: CASSLVAGPNYGYTF.

This clonotype came up many times. The chain links TRBV20-1 to TRBJ2-3, with 7 bases that match TRBD1. J gave up 0 bases and V 2 bases, and 2 bases lay outside the gene matches. The CDR3 is 14 residues long. Per the germline V gene, CDR1 is DFQATT and CDR2 is SNEGSKA (reference sequence). The CDR3 protein is CSARRGPSTDTQYF. In DNA, the CDR3 is TGCAGTGCTAGAAGGGGGCCTAGCACAGATACGCAGTATTTT.

The rearrangement joins TRBV4-3 to TRBJ2-2; D gene uncertain. CDR3 length: 15 amino acids. Germline V CDR1 and CDR2: LGHNA, YSLEER. Trimming took off 0 bases at V and 6 bases at J, with 11 bases between the two ends. The CDR3 region has the DNA TGCGCCAGCAGCCAAGAACTGGGCTCTCCCGGGGAGCTGTTTTTT. Translating gives CASSQELGSPGELFF.

This clonotype showed up just a few times. This chain joins TRBV25-1 and TRBJ2-5; possible D gene TRBD1, 5 bases. The CDR3 runs 14 residues. Trimming took 3 bases from V and 1 from J, leaving 9 bases between them. Germline loops: CDR1 MGHDK, CDR2 SYGVNS. The CDR3 spells CASSDQGGQETQYF. CDR3 coding DNA: TGTGCCAGCAGTGACCAGGGTGGCCAAGAGACCCAGTACTTC.

The rearrangement links TRBV2 to TRBJ1-1; D uncertain. The CDR3 is 14 residues long. Germline lookup yields CDR1 SNHLY and CDR2 FYNNEI. The germline V and J ends were trimmed by 3 bases and 1 base, with 9 bases remaining between them. The CDR3 region has the DNA TGTGCCAGCAGTGAGGCTGGGGAGAACACTGAAGCTTTCTTT. Translating gives CASSEAGENTEAFF.

The chain recombines TRBV5-1 with TRBJ2-5, with 9 bases identical to TRBD2. The CDR3 has 14 residues. Germline V lookup: CDR1 SGHRS, CDR2 YFSETQ. V lost 2 bases and J lost 5; bases outside the gene matches: 4. The CDR3 is CASSFGGREETQYF. CDR3 DNA: TGCGCCAGCAGCTTTGGCGGGAGGGAGGAGACCCAGTACTTC.

The genes are TRBV5-1 and TRBJ2-7; TRBD2 matches 11 bases. J was trimmed by 5 bases and V by 4 bases; bases with no gene match: 8. Germline assignment: CDR1 SGHRS and CDR2 YFSETQ. This CDR3 contains 15 residues. The CDR3 sequence is CASSLSGRAVDEQYF. CDR3 coding DNA: TGCGCCAGCAGCCTTAGCGGGAGGGCCGTGGACGAGCAGTACTTC.

This clonotype was counted only a few times. The chain links TRBV20-1 to TRBJ2-1, with D possibly being TRBD2 (6 bases). Trimming removed 3 bases at V and 8 bases at J, with 14 bases between. This CDR3 has 13 amino acids. Germline V lookup: CDR1 DFQATT, CDR2 SNEGSKA (reference sequence). The CDR3 region has the DNA TGCAGTGCTAGGGAAACTAGCTCCCATGAGCAGTTCTTC. Its protein product is CSARETSSHEQFF.

In this sample, this clonotype turned up a few times. The V call is TRBV10-3, the J call TRBJ2-1, with TRBD2 matching over 7 bases. The CDR3 is made up of 17 amino acids. Trimming took 6 bases from V and 9 from J; bases not matched to a gene: 20. Per the germline V gene, CDR1 is ENHRY and CDR2 is SYGVKD. Here the CDR3 DNA reads TGTGCCATCAGGGCGAGACATGCCGGCAGCGAGCGGGGTGAGCAGTTCTTC. Its protein is CAIRARHAGSERGEQFF.

This chain links TRBV27 with TRBJ1-2; TRBD1 matches at 8 bases. This CDR3 has 19 amino acids. J gave up 4 bases and V 6 bases, and 22 bases lay outside the gene matches. Germline CDR1 MNHEY, CDR2 SMNVEV (reference sequence). The CDR3 nucleotides read TGTGCCAGCAGGAGAGGTACCGGGACAGGCCTTCCTTCATCCTATGGCTACACCTTC. Protein product: CASRRGTGTGLPSSYGYTF.

This clonotype came up many times. This chain connects TRBV12-3 or TRBV12-4 to TRBJ1-2, with 8 bases matching TRBD1. The CDR3 is made up of 14 amino acids. The junction had 9 bases not matched to a gene; V was cut back by 6 bases and J by 6 bases. CDR3 in amino acids: CASRETGGKDGYTF. For the CDR3, the DNA is TGTGCCAGCAGGGAAACAGGGGGAAAGGATGGCTACACCTTC.